This T cell receptor (beta chain) was recorded in a study of technical replicates of blood from a few donors. Generated by immunoSEQ multiplex PCR, the TCRdb table keeps only in-frame clones and is missing some. The table records around 83,000 clones, about 91% of them present only once. V lost 4 bases, J lost 3 bases, and 16 bases lay in between. This CDR3 is built from 15 residues. Germline V lookup: CDR1 MNHNS, CDR2 SASEGT. This chain joins TRBV6-1 and TRBJ2-7; TRBD1 is a possible D gene (5 bases). The specimen sequenced was T cells isolated from PBMCs. The TCR sequence derives from a human donor in good health. Some clones in this sample may be carry-over from other donors' samples. The CDR3 nucleotides are TGTGCCAGCAGTGTAAGAAGGCAGGGAAACTACGAGCAGTACTTC. Protein product: CASSVRRQGNYEQYF.